The 19 T cell receptor beta chains in this list originate from one sample, sequenced in a study of monozygotic twins with inflammatory bowel disease (dated by TCRdb to the late 2010s). The protocol used for the library was 5' RACE. The listed sequencing device is Illumina HiSeq 2500. With the reads reprocessed by TCRdb, a single entry stands for each CDR3 protein sequence and no DNA is reported. The table for this sample lists 440,000 or so distinct CDR3 sequences. 2% to 3% of the sample comes from the top ten. Sequenced: blood. The receptors here all came from a human donor with ulcerative colitis or Crohn's disease, or a healthy co-twin of an affected twin (not recorded which).

The V and J genes are TRBV19 and TRBJ1-2. CDR1 and CDR2 from the germline V gene are LNHDA and SQIVND (reference sequence). This CDR3 has 13 residues. This CDR3 reads CASRTGSNYGYTF.

The chain links TRBV9 to TRBJ2-5; TCRdb picks TRBD2, but there is no DNA to check that call. Germline assignment: CDR1 SGDLS and CDR2 YYNGEE. This CDR3 has 15 residues. The CDR3 spells CASSAPAGGQETQYF.

The chain recombines TRBV14 with TRBJ1-1; TCRdb's assignment of TRBD1 cannot be checked, as there is no DNA. CDR3 length: 15 residues. Germline V lookup: CDR1 SGHDN, CDR2 FVKESK. CDR3 in amino acids: CASSQGRGWNTEAFF.

The chain has TRBV4-2 and TRBJ2-1; TCRdb calls TRBD2, which cannot be checked without DNA. Germline CDR1 LGHNA, CDR2 YNFKEQ. This CDR3 region has 15 residues. The CDR3 sequence is CASSPSGREGNEQFF.

The chain joins TRBV10-3 to TRBJ1-2; there is no DNA to check the TCRdb D call of TRBD1. The CDR3 runs 14 residues. The germline CDR1 and CDR2 sequences are ENHRY and SYGVKD. The CDR3 sequence: CAISETGPNYGYTF.

The V call is TRBV20-1, the J call TRBJ2-7; there is no DNA to check the TCRdb D call of TRBD2. CDR1 is DFQATT, CDR2 SNEGSKA, per germline (reference sequence). CDR3 size: 14 residues. This CDR3 reads CSANSRRGGNEQYF.

This chain uses TRBV7-6 with TRBJ2-2; checking the TCRdb D call of TRBD1 is not possible without DNA. The CDR3 has 16 amino acids. The germline V gene has CDR1 SGHVS and CDR2 FNYEAQ. CDR3 sequence reads: CASSLPQGSSSGELFF.

The V call is TRBV5-1, the J call TRBJ1-2; the TRBD1 assignment by TCRdb is unverifiable without DNA. CDR1 SGHRS and CDR2 YFSETQ come from the germline V gene. The CDR3 sequence is 17 residues long. The CDR3 reads CASSFTGSKDSHNGYTF.

CDR3: CASSRDTDYEQYF. The V and J genes are TRBV5-4 and TRBJ2-7; lacking DNA, the TRBD1 call made by TCRdb goes unchecked. Germline V CDR1 and CDR2: SGHNT, YYREEE (reference sequence). The CDR3 has 13 amino acids.

The CDR3 loop is CASSPWDRENTEAFF. The chain recombines TRBV5-1 with TRBJ1-1; the TCRdb D gene call, TRBD1, has no DNA to confirm it. Germline V gene data show CDR1 as SGHRS and CDR2 as YFSETQ. This CDR3 spans 15 amino acids.

This sequence joins TRBV28 and TRBJ2-2; as DNA is missing, the TRBD1 call by TCRdb cannot be tested. Germline values: CDR1 MDHEN, CDR2 SYDVKM. This CDR3 region has 18 residues. This CDR3 is CASTQATGGVINTGELFF.

V gene TRBV5-5 combines with J gene TRBJ1-5; TCRdb designates TRBD1, a call that cannot be tested without DNA. Per the germline V gene, CDR1 is SGHKS and CDR2 is YYEKEE (reference sequence). This CDR3 is built from 14 residues. This CDR3 reads CASSYYGGNQPQHF.

J is TRBJ2-2 and V is TRBV5-1. Germline CDR1 reads SGHRS; CDR2 reads YFSETQ. The CDR3 covers 15 residues. CDR3 loop: CASSLVLMNTGELFF.

The chain couples TRBV5-1 to TRBJ1-5. The CDR3 is 15 residues long. Germline CDR1 SGHRS, CDR2 YFSETQ. CDR3: CASSSSGGTGQPQHF.

This chain connects TRBV20-1 to TRBJ2-7; TCRdb's assignment of TRBD1 cannot be checked, as there is no DNA. Germline V gene data show CDR1 as DFQATT and CDR2 as SNEGSKA (reference sequence). The CDR3 length is 15 residues. The CDR3 loop is CSARGGRWPTYEQYF.

This CDR3 reads CASSYVRGGWANYGYTF. This rearrangement joins TRBV6-5 to TRBJ1-2. CDR1 MNHEY and CDR2 SVGAGI come from the germline V gene. The CDR3 spans 17 residues.

The chain uses TRBV19 and TRBJ1-5. This CDR3 region has 13 residues. Per the germline V gene, CDR1 is LNHDA and CDR2 is SQIVND (reference sequence). The CDR3 is CASSHLGNQPQHF.

The chain couples TRBV10-3 to TRBJ2-1; the D call of TRBD2 rests on TCRdb alone, since no DNA is present to check it. The CDR3 is 14 residues long. The V gene's germline CDR1 is ENHRY and CDR2 SYGVKD. The CDR3 loop reads CATQREGTWGEQFF.

The chain couples TRBV7-2 to TRBJ1-1; the D gene TCRdb calls, TRBD1, cannot be checked with no DNA. This CDR3 contains 16 residues. Per germline, CDR1 SGHTA and CDR2 FQGNSA. CDR3 in amino acids: CASSLSPTELRTEAFF.